The T cell receptor beta chain under discussion was sequenced for a study of blood T cells in healthy people across ages. General study findings and limits: What prevented conclusive comparison of naive and antigen-experienced cells was that PBMCs were unsorted.

In each sample, at least 6 million PBMCs were isolated. Total RNA, at least 6 micrograms per sample, was extracted from PBMCs. This clonotype was seen ten or more times. Its target is not known. Next came a second PCR, run for about 7 to 12 cycles, which used a sample-barcoded 5' primer along with a J-beta primer mix. A 12-random-nucleotide template-switch adaptor tagged each cDNA molecule. In TCRdb, the 5' RACE reads were re-called with MiXCR into one record per CDR3 protein. The sample consists of approximately 810,000 distinct CDR3 sequences, under 35% of them appearing once. V was clipped by 1 base and J by 4 bases, with 9 bases between them. Germline V gene sequence: CDR1 SGHRS, CDR2 YFSETQ. This CDR3 region has 15 residues.

Sequenced input: blood. The receptor was derived from a woman aged 80 or over in good health. The J gene is TRBJ1-6, the V gene TRBV5-1, with D possibly matching TRBD1 (6 bases). The CDR3, as DNA: TGCGCCAGCAGCTTGCGACAGGATTATAATTCACCCCTCCACTTT. Translating gives CASSLRQDYNSPLHF.